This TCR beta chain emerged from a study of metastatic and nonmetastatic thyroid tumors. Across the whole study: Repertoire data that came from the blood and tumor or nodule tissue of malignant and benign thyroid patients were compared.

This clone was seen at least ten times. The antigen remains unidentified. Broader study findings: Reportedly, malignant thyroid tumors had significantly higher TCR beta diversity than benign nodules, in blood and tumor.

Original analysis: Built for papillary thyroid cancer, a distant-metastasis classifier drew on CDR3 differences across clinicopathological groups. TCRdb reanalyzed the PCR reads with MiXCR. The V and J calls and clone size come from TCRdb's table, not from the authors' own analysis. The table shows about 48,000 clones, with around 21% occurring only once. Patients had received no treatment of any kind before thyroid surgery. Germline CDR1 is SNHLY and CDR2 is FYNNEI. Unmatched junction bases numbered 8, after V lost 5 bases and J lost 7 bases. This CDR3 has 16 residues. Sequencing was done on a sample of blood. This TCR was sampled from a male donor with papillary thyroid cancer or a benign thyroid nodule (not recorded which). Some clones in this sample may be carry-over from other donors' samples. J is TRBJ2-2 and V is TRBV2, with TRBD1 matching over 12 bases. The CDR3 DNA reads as TGTGCCAGCAGTCCTCCGGGACAGGGGGCTCACGGGGAGCTGTTTTTT. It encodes CASSPPGQGAHGELFF.